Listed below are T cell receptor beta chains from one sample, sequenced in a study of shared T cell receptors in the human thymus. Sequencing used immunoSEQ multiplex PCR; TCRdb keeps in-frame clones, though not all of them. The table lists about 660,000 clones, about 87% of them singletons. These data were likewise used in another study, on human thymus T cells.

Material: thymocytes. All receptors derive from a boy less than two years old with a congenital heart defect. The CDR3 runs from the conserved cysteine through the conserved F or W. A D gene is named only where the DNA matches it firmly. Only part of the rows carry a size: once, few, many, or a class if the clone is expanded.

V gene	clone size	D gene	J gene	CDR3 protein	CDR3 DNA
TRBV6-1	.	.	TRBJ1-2	CASSQGGEAGGYTF	TGTGCCAGCAGTCAGGGAGGGGAGGCGGGTGGCTACACCTTC
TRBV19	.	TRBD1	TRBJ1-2	CASSTWTGANYGYTF	TGTGCCAGTAGTACCTGGACAGGTGCTAACTATGGCTACACCTTC
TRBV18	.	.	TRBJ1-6	CASSPSFYNSPLHF	TGTGCCAGCTCACCGTCGTTCTATAATTCACCCCTCCACTTT
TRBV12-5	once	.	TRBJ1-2	CAGGGSMVGYTF	TGTGCTGGGGGGGGGTCTATGGTTGGCTACACCTTC
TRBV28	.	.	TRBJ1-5	CASSYNLPSGPQHF	TGTGCCAGCAGTTATAACTTGCCGAGCGGACCCCAGCATTTT
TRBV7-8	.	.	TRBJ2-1	CASSLPWHYEYNEQFF	TGTGCCAGCAGCCTGCCCTGGCACTATGAATACAATGAGCAGTTCTTC
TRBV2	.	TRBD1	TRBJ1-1	CASRAGTVNTEAFF	TGTGCCAGCAGGGCCGGGACAGTGAACACTGAAGCTTTCTTT
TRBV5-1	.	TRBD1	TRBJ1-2	CASSSDRPLRDGGGYTF	TGCGCCAGCAGCTCGGACAGGCCCTTGAGGGATGGGGGGGGCTACACCTTC
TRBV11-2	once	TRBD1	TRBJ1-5	CASSPVTGNNQPQHF	TGTGCCAGCAGCCCGGTGACAGGGAACAATCAGCCCCAGCATTTT
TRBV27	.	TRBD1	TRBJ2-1	CASSLYPPRTGINEQFF	TGTGCCAGCAGTTTATACCCTCCCCGGACAGGGATCAATGAGCAGTTCTTC
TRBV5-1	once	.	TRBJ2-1	CASCGGSNEQFF	TGCGCCAGCTGTGGGGGGAGCAATGAGCAGTTCTTC
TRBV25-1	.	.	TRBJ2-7	CASSESSRSDYEQYF	TGTGCCAGCAGTGAATCATCCAGGTCCGACTACGAGCAGTACTTC
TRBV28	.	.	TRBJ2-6	CASSRRDSGANVLTF	TGTGCCAGCAGTAGGCGGGACTCTGGGGCCAACGTCCTGACTTTC
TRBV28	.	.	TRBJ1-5	CASSLRPDSFNQPQHF	TGTGCCAGCAGTTTACGGCCGGACAGCTTCAATCAGCCCCAGCATTTT
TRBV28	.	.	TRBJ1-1	CASSFFYERYTEAFF	TGTGCCAGCAGTTTTTTTTACGAGCGGTACACTGAAGCTTTCTTT
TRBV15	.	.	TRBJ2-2	CATSSLAGELFF	TGTGCCACCAGCAGTCTCGCCGGGGAGCTGTTTTTT
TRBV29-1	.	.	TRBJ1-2	CSVEDCRVGGDYYGYTF	TGCAGCGTTGAAGACTGCAGGGTAGGAGGGGACTACTATGGCTACACCTTC
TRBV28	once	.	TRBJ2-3	CASGPSAKRTDTQYF	TGTGCCAGTGGGCCGTCAGCCAAGAGAACTGATACGCAGTATTTT
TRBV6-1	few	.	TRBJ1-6	CASSAPSQGSNSPLHF	TGTGCCAGCAGTGCACCCAGTCAGGGTAGTAATTCACCCCTCCACTTT
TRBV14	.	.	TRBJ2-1	CASSQSWRLSSYNEQFF	TGTGCCAGCAGCCAATCTTGGAGACTAAGCTCCTACAATGAGCAGTTCTTC
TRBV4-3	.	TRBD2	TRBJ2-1	CASSQDSVGPCVRGSYNEQFF	TGCGCCAGCAGCCAAGATTCGGTGGGGCCCTGCGTGCGGGGGTCCTACAATGAGCAGTTCTTC
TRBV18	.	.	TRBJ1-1	CASSPTRNTEAFF	TGTGCCAGCTCGCCCACAAGGAACACTGAAGCTTTCTTT
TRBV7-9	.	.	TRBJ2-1	CASSPSAAANEQFF	TGTGCCAGCAGCCCTTCCGCGGCGGCAAATGAGCAGTTCTTC
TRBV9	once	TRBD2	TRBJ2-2	CASSTPSGGALFTGELFF	TGTGCCAGCAGCACTCCTAGCGGGGGGGCGTTGTTCACCGGGGAGCTGTTTTTT
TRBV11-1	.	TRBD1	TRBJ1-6	CASRPGQGKGGNSPLHF	TGTGCCAGCAGACCGGGACAGGGAAAGGGCGGCAATTCACCCCTCCACTTT
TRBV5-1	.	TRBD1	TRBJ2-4	CASSSGTGGGFTENIQYF	TGCGCCAGCAGCTCAGGGACAGGGGGCGGTTTTACGGAAAACATTCAGTACTTC
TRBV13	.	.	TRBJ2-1	CASSPNEQFF	TGTGCCAGCAGCCCAAATGAGCAGTTCTTC
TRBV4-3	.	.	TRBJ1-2	CASSQDWARATAYGYTF	TGCGCCAGCAGCCAAGATTGGGCCAGGGCAACAGCCTATGGCTACACCTTC
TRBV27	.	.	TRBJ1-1	CASSSKAPRGGGTEAFF	TGTGCCAGCAGTTCAAAAGCACCCAGGGGAGGGGGAACTGAAGCTTTCTTT
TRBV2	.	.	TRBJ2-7	CASSRTEDSYEQYF	TGTGCCAGCTCACGGACAGAAGATTCCTACGAGCAGTACTTC
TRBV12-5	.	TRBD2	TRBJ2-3	CASGHPSGRAEDTQYF	TGTGCTAGTGGTCACCCTAGCGGGAGGGCCGAGGATACGCAGTATTTT
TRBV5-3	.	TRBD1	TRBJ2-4	CARRSQGTENIQYF	TGTGCCAGAAGGTCACAGGGGACGGAAAACATTCAGTACTTC
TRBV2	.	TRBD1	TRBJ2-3	CASSEGDRGRDTQYF	TGTGCCAGCAGTGAGGGGGACAGGGGGCGAGATACGCAGTATTTT
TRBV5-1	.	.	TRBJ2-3	CASSLSPGTNSTDTQYF	TGCGCCAGCAGCTTGTCCCCGGGAACTAATAGCACAGATACGCAGTATTTT
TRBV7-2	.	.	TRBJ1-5	CASSLALGLYSNQPQHF	TGTGCCAGCAGCTTAGCTCTGGGGCTTTATAGCAATCAGCCCCAGCATTTT
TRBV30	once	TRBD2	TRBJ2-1	CAWSSAGGSNEQFF	TGTGCCTGGAGTTCCGCGGGAGGGTCCAATGAGCAGTTCTTC
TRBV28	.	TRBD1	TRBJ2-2	CASGGQPIAGELFF	TGTGCCAGCGGGGGACAGCCGATTGCCGGGGAGCTGTTTTTT
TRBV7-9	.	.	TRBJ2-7	CASSSDHTGEQYF	TGTGCCAGCAGTTCCGATCACACAGGCGAGCAGTACTTC
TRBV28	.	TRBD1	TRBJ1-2	CASSRPWDRVSDGYTF	TGTGCCAGCAGTCGCCCCTGGGACAGGGTCTCGGATGGCTACACCTTC
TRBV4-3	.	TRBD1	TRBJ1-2	CASNQGAEDYGYTF	TGCGCCAGCAACCAGGGGGCTGAGGACTATGGCTACACCTTC
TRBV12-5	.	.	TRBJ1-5	CASGSEYQPQHF	TGTGCTAGTGGTTCGGAGTATCAGCCCCAGCATTTT
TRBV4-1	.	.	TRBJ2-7	CASSQAGDHEQYF	TGCGCCAGCAGCCAAGCGGGTGATCACGAGCAGTACTTC
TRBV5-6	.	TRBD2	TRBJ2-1	CASSTLAGGNEQFF	TGTGCCAGCAGCACTCTAGCGGGGGGCAATGAGCAGTTCTTC
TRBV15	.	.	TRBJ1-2	CATSSYPRGKGPYGYTF	TGTGCCACCAGCAGTTACCCCCGGGGGAAGGGCCCCTATGGCTACACCTTC
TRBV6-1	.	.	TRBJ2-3	CASSEKPAGQGTGSGRAFRNTQYF	TGTGCCAGCAGTGAAAAACCCGCGGGACAGGGGACGGGTAGCGGGAGGGCCTTCAGGAATACGCAGTATTTT
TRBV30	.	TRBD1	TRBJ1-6	CAWGDRGHSPLHF	TGTGCCTGGGGCGACAGGGGGCACTCACCCCTCCACTTT
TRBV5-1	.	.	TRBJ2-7	CASSYQGTYEQYF	TGCGCCAGCAGCTATCAGGGTACCTACGAGCAGTACTTC
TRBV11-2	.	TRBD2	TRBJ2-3	CASSPRTSGSTDTQYF	TGTGCCAGCAGCCCAAGGACTAGCGGGAGTACAGATACGCAGTATTTT
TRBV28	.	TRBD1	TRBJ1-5	CASGLQGWEPQHF	TGTGCCAGTGGATTACAGGGGTGGGAGCCCCAGCATTTT
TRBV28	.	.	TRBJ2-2	CASSFLGRNTGELFF	TGTGCCAGCAGTTTCCTGGGCCGGAACACCGGGGAGCTGTTTTTT
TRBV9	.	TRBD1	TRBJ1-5	CASSVAGGSNQPQHF	TGTGCCAGCAGCGTAGCAGGGGGTAGCAATCAGCCCCAGCATTTT
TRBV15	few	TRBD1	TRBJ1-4	CATSGDRDATNEKLFF	TGTGCCACCAGCGGGGACAGGGACGCAACTAATGAAAAACTGTTTTTT
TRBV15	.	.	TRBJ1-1	CATSDRDNEAFF	TGTGCCACCAGCGACCGGGACAATGAAGCTTTCTTT
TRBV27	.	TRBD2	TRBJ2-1	CASSLRLAGGSSYNEQFF	TGTGCCAGCAGTTTGCGACTAGCGGGAGGGAGCTCCTACAATGAGCAGTTCTTC